Listed below are T cell receptor beta chains from one sample, sequenced in a study of blood T cell repertoires in COVID-19. Clones were read by immunoSEQ multiplex PCR, and TCRdb kept only the in-frame ones, dropping some. The top ten clones hold roughly 3.6% of a sample with around 200,000 clones, 80% to 90% of them seen once. The material sequenced was peripheral blood. These receptors all come from a man aged 18 to 30 with active or convalescent COVID-19. Each CDR3 is given with its conserved first and last residue. The order of the fields is J gene, D gene, clone size, CDR3 length, V gene, CDR3 DNA, CDR3 protein. D genes are given only for firm matches. Clone size, where shown, is once, few, many, or a class for clones that have expanded.

J gene: TRBJ1-4; D gene: .; clone size: .; CDR3 length: 15; V gene: TRBV28; CDR3 DNA: TGTGCCAGCAGTTTGGTGGTTGGCAGGGCTGAAAAACTGTTTTTT; CDR3 protein: CASSLVVGRAEKLFF
J gene: TRBJ1-1; D gene: .; clone size: .; CDR3 length: 14; V gene: TRBV10-3; CDR3 DNA: TGTGCCATCAGTGAGTCGGGCGGGGTTGCTGAAGCTTTCTTT; CDR3 protein: CAISESGGVAEAFF
J gene: TRBJ1-6; D gene: TRBD1; clone size: few; CDR3 length: 15; V gene: TRBV2; CDR3 DNA: TGTGCCAGCAGTTTACAGGGGGTGGATAATTCACCCCTCCACTTT; CDR3 protein: CASSLQGVDNSPLHF
J gene: TRBJ1-4; D gene: .; clone size: .; CDR3 length: 13; V gene: TRBV6-5; CDR3 DNA: TGTGCCAGCACGACGACAAAAGATGAAAAACTGTTTTTT; CDR3 protein: CASTTTKDEKLFF
J gene: TRBJ1-2; D gene: TRBD1; clone size: .; CDR3 length: 13; V gene: TRBV5-5; CDR3 DNA: TGTGCCAGCAGTAAAGGGGGCGGCTATGGCTACACCTTC; CDR3 protein: CASSKGGGYGYTF
J gene: TRBJ1-1; D gene: TRBD1; clone size: .; CDR3 length: 16; V gene: TRBV24-1; CDR3 DNA: TGTGCCACCAGTGACCACAGGACAGGGATGAGCACTGAAGCTTTCTTT; CDR3 protein: CATSDHRTGMSTEAFF
J gene: TRBJ1-5; D gene: .; clone size: .; CDR3 length: 15; V gene: TRBV19; CDR3 DNA: TGTGCCAGTACCCGCCCGGGGGAGGGGAATCAGCCCCAGCATTTT; CDR3 protein: CASTRPGEGNQPQHF
J gene: TRBJ2-2; D gene: TRBD1; clone size: .; CDR3 length: 15; V gene: TRBV5-1; CDR3 DNA: TGCGCCAGCAGCTCCGGGACAGTGAACACCGGGGAGCTGTTTTTT; CDR3 protein: CASSSGTVNTGELFF
J gene: TRBJ2-2; D gene: .; clone size: .; CDR3 length: 13; V gene: TRBV6-4; CDR3 DNA: TGTGCCAGCAGTGAACAGGGCTCCGGGGAGCTGTTTTTT; CDR3 protein: CASSEQGSGELFF
J gene: TRBJ2-6; D gene: TRBD1; clone size: .; CDR3 length: 18; V gene: TRBV7-3; CDR3 DNA: TGTGCCAGCAGCCCGAGACAGGGCGTAGGTGTGGGGGCCAACGTCCTGACTTTC; CDR3 protein: CASSPRQGVGVGANVLTF
J gene: TRBJ2-3; D gene: TRBD1; clone size: .; CDR3 length: 15; V gene: TRBV15; CDR3 DNA: TGTGCCACCAGCAGCCGGGACAGAAAAGCAGATACGCAGTATTTT; CDR3 protein: CATSSRDRKADTQYF
J gene: TRBJ1-5; D gene: .; clone size: few; CDR3 length: 13; V gene: TRBV19; CDR3 DNA: TGTGCCAGTAGTCCGACAGGAGGTCAGCCCCAGCATTTT; CDR3 protein: CASSPTGGQPQHF
J gene: TRBJ1-1; D gene: .; clone size: once; CDR3 length: 16; V gene: TRBV28; CDR3 DNA: TGTGCCAGCAGTTTAAACCCTCGGGGAGGGGATGATAAAGCTTTCTTT; CDR3 protein: CASSLNPRGGDDKAFF
J gene: TRBJ2-2; D gene: .; clone size: .; CDR3 length: 15; V gene: TRBV19; CDR3 DNA: TGTGCCAGTTACGGGTTGGCGGGACTCACCGGGGAGCTGTTTTTT; CDR3 protein: CASYGLAGLTGELFF
J gene: TRBJ2-1; D gene: .; clone size: once; CDR3 length: 15; V gene: TRBV5-4; CDR3 DNA: TGTGCCAGCAGCTTGAACAGCATCTCCTACAATGAGCAGTTCTTC; CDR3 protein: CASSLNSISYNEQFF
J gene: TRBJ2-1; D gene: .; clone size: .; CDR3 length: 15; V gene: TRBV3-1/TRBV3-2; CDR3 DNA: TGTGCCAGCACCTTGGGAGAAGGGATCTACAATGAGCAGTTCTTC; CDR3 protein: CASTLGEGIYNEQFF
J gene: TRBJ2-1; D gene: .; clone size: .; CDR3 length: 16; V gene: TRBV6-1; CDR3 DNA: TGTGCCAGCAGTGAAGCTGTCTCGAGCTCCTACAATGAGCAGTTCTTC; CDR3 protein: CASSEAVSSSYNEQFF
J gene: TRBJ2-7; D gene: TRBD1; clone size: .; CDR3 length: 14; V gene: TRBV27; CDR3 DNA: TGTGCCAGCAGTTTTTGGGACAGGCTCTACGAGCAGTACTTC; CDR3 protein: CASSFWDRLYEQYF
J gene: TRBJ2-3; D gene: .; clone size: .; CDR3 length: 16; V gene: TRBV18; CDR3 DNA: TGTGCCAGCTCACCAGAACCTGGAGGAGTGTCAGATACGCAGTATTTT; CDR3 protein: CASSPEPGGVSDTQYF
J gene: TRBJ1-5; D gene: TRBD1; clone size: once; CDR3 length: 16; V gene: TRBV18; CDR3 DNA: TGTGCCAGCTCACTACAGGGGCCCATGGGCAATCAGCCCCAGCATTTT; CDR3 protein: CASSLQGPMGNQPQHF
J gene: TRBJ2-3; D gene: .; clone size: .; CDR3 length: 14; V gene: TRBV4-1; CDR3 DNA: TGCGCCAGCAGCCAAGATCACGGGACAGATACGCAGTATTTT; CDR3 protein: CASSQDHGTDTQYF
J gene: TRBJ2-4; D gene: TRBD2; clone size: .; CDR3 length: 13; V gene: TRBV19; CDR3 DNA: TGTGCCACCAAAGGACTAGAAATGTACATTCAGTACTTC; CDR3 protein: CATKGLEMYIQYF
J gene: TRBJ2-4; D gene: .; clone size: once; CDR3 length: 11; V gene: TRBV2; CDR3 DNA: TGTGCCAGCAGTGTCCCCCCCCGTCGGTACTTC; CDR3 protein: CASSVPPRRYF
J gene: TRBJ2-3; D gene: TRBD2; clone size: .; CDR3 length: 16; V gene: TRBV7-3; CDR3 DNA: TGTGCCAGCAGCCGGACTAGCGGGAGTGACACAGATACGCAGTATTTT; CDR3 protein: CASSRTSGSDTDTQYF
J gene: TRBJ1-2; D gene: .; clone size: once; CDR3 length: 12; V gene: TRBV6-5; CDR3 DNA: TGTGCCAGCGGGGGGTTAGTAAGGGGCTACACCTTC; CDR3 protein: CASGGLVRGYTF
J gene: TRBJ2-7; D gene: .; clone size: once; CDR3 length: 11; V gene: TRBV6-2/TRBV6-3; CDR3 DNA: TGTGCCAGCAGTTACAGAGGGGAGCAGTACTTC; CDR3 protein: CASSYRGEQYF
J gene: TRBJ2-1; D gene: .; clone size: .; CDR3 length: 11; V gene: TRBV6-5; CDR3 DNA: TGTGCCAGCAGCGGAGGGGATGAGCAGTTCTTC; CDR3 protein: CASSGGDEQFF
J gene: TRBJ1-3; D gene: .; clone size: .; CDR3 length: 15; V gene: TRBV28; CDR3 DNA: TGTGCCAGCAGTTTAGGTCCGGGCTCTGGAAACACCATATATTTT; CDR3 protein: CASSLGPGSGNTIYF
J gene: TRBJ2-3; D gene: .; clone size: .; CDR3 length: 15; V gene: TRBV2; CDR3 DNA: TGTGCCAGCAGGTTTCTGGGGAGTAGCACAGATACGCAGTATTTT; CDR3 protein: CASRFLGSSTDTQYF
J gene: TRBJ1-1; D gene: .; clone size: .; CDR3 length: 14; V gene: TRBV5-1; CDR3 DNA: TGCGCCAGCAGCTTGGCCCGAGTGAACACTGAAGCTTTCTTT; CDR3 protein: CASSLARVNTEAFF
J gene: TRBJ2-3; D gene: TRBD1; clone size: .; CDR3 length: 15; V gene: TRBV7-6; CDR3 DNA: TGTGCCAGCAGCTCCGCACAGGGGGCAGTAGATACGCAGTATTTT; CDR3 protein: CASSSAQGAVDTQYF
J gene: TRBJ2-1; D gene: TRBD2; clone size: .; CDR3 length: 14; V gene: TRBV4-1; CDR3 DNA: TGCGCCAGCAGCCGGACACTAGCGTACAATGAGCAGTTCTTC; CDR3 protein: CASSRTLAYNEQFF
J gene: TRBJ2-1; D gene: .; clone size: .; CDR3 length: 15; V gene: TRBV18; CDR3 DNA: TGTGCCAGCTCGCCAGGGACAAGCTCCTACAATGAGCAGTTCTTC; CDR3 protein: CASSPGTSSYNEQFF
J gene: TRBJ2-3; D gene: TRBD2; clone size: .; CDR3 length: 15; V gene: TRBV9; CDR3 DNA: TGTGCCAGCAGCGTAGGAGTAGCGGGAGATAATCGGCCGTATTTT; CDR3 protein: CASSVGVAGDNRPYF
J gene: TRBJ2-5; D gene: .; clone size: .; CDR3 length: 12; V gene: TRBV29-1; CDR3 DNA: TGCAGCGAGGCGAATGCCGGGGGGACCCAGTACTTC; CDR3 protein: CSEANAGGTQYF
J gene: TRBJ1-5; D gene: .; clone size: .; CDR3 length: 15; V gene: TRBV9; CDR3 DNA: TGTGCCAGCAGCGCAGGGGCGGGAGACAATCAGCCCCAGCATTTT; CDR3 protein: CASSAGAGDNQPQHF
J gene: TRBJ1-2; D gene: .; clone size: .; CDR3 length: 14; V gene: TRBV5-4; CDR3 DNA: TGTGCCAGCAGCTTGCCCGGGACTCTAGCGGGCTACACCTTC; CDR3 protein: CASSLPGTLAGYTF
J gene: TRBJ2-3; D gene: .; clone size: .; CDR3 length: 14; V gene: TRBV5-1; CDR3 DNA: TGCGCCAGCAGCTTGGACCCAGGGTCAGATACGCAGTATTTT; CDR3 protein: CASSLDPGSDTQYF
J gene: TRBJ1-1; D gene: .; clone size: .; CDR3 length: 13; V gene: TRBV21-1; CDR3 DNA: TGTGCCAGCAGCAAAGCCGGGGTAACGGAAGCTTTCTTT; CDR3 protein: CASSKAGVTEAFF
J gene: TRBJ2-1; D gene: TRBD1; clone size: .; CDR3 length: 16; V gene: TRBV11-1; CDR3 DNA: TGTGCCAGCAGCTTAGGCATGGGACAGGGGGCGCAGGGTGGTGTCTTC; CDR3 protein: CASSLGMGQGAQGGVF
J gene: TRBJ1-5; D gene: .; clone size: .; CDR3 length: 11; V gene: TRBV20-1; CDR3 DNA: TGCAGTGTGGGGGCCGAGTGGCCCCAGCATTTT; CDR3 protein: CSVGAEWPQHF
J gene: TRBJ1-6; D gene: .; clone size: .; CDR3 length: 14; V gene: TRBV3-1/TRBV3-2; CDR3 DNA: TGTGCCAGCAGCCCTACCTCAGGGAATTCACCCCTCCACTTT; CDR3 protein: CASSPTSGNSPLHF
J gene: TRBJ2-4; D gene: TRBD2; clone size: .; CDR3 length: 13; V gene: TRBV7-2; CDR3 DNA: TGTGCCAGCAGCTTAACGACGGGGGGCATTCAGTACTTC; CDR3 protein: CASSLTTGGIQYF
J gene: TRBJ1-5; D gene: .; clone size: .; CDR3 length: 13; V gene: TRBV12-3/TRBV12-4; CDR3 DNA: TGTGCCAGCAGTTTAATAGCCGATCAGCCCCAGCATTTT; CDR3 protein: CASSLIADQPQHF
J gene: TRBJ1-4; D gene: .; clone size: .; CDR3 length: 14; V gene: TRBV10-3; CDR3 DNA: TGTGCCATCAGTGACGCACAGGATAATGAAAAACTGTTTTTT; CDR3 protein: CAISDAQDNEKLFF
J gene: TRBJ2-5; D gene: .; clone size: .; CDR3 length: 17; V gene: TRBV14; CDR3 DNA: TGTGCCAGCAGCCAAGATCCCGGCAGGAGGCTGCAAGAGACCCAGTACTTC; CDR3 protein: CASSQDPGRRLQETQYF
J gene: TRBJ1-2; D gene: .; clone size: .; CDR3 length: 14; V gene: TRBV6-6; CDR3 DNA: TGTGCCAGCAGTCCGCCTGCGAGCGCGGGAGGCTACACCTTC; CDR3 protein: CASSPPASAGGYTF
J gene: TRBJ2-3; D gene: .; clone size: .; CDR3 length: 15; V gene: TRBV6-5; CDR3 DNA: TGTGCCAGCCGAAAAGGGGATTTTAGCACAGATACGCAGTATTTT; CDR3 protein: CASRKGDFSTDTQYF
J gene: TRBJ1-4; D gene: .; clone size: .; CDR3 length: 15; V gene: TRBV11-2; CDR3 DNA: TGTGCCAGCAGCTTCGGAGGGTCTTCTAATGAAAAACTGTTTTTT; CDR3 protein: CASSFGGSSNEKLFF
J gene: TRBJ2-1; D gene: .; clone size: .; CDR3 length: 14; V gene: TRBV7-9; CDR3 DNA: TGTGCCAGCAGCTTATCACAGGCCGACAATGAGCAGTTCTTC; CDR3 protein: CASSLSQADNEQFF
J gene: TRBJ1-4; D gene: .; clone size: .; CDR3 length: 14; V gene: TRBV6-5; CDR3 DNA: TGTGCCAGCAGTCCTGGGGGCAAGCACGAAAAACTGTTTTTT; CDR3 protein: CASSPGGKHEKLFF
J gene: TRBJ1-6; D gene: .; clone size: once; CDR3 length: 16; V gene: TRBV28; CDR3 DNA: TGTGCCAGCACCCTAGGGGGGGCACCCTATAATTCACCCCTCCACTTT; CDR3 protein: CASTLGGAPYNSPLHF
J gene: TRBJ1-2; D gene: TRBD1; clone size: .; CDR3 length: 14; V gene: TRBV10-3; CDR3 DNA: TGTGCCATCAAAAGACAGGGGGATGGCTCTGGCTACACCTTC; CDR3 protein: CAIKRQGDGSGYTF
J gene: TRBJ1-1; D gene: .; clone size: .; CDR3 length: 16; V gene: TRBV21-1; CDR3 DNA: TGTGCCAGCAGCAAGCGCACCGGGACAGGGAAGCCTGAAGCTTTCTTT; CDR3 protein: CASSKRTGTGKPEAFF